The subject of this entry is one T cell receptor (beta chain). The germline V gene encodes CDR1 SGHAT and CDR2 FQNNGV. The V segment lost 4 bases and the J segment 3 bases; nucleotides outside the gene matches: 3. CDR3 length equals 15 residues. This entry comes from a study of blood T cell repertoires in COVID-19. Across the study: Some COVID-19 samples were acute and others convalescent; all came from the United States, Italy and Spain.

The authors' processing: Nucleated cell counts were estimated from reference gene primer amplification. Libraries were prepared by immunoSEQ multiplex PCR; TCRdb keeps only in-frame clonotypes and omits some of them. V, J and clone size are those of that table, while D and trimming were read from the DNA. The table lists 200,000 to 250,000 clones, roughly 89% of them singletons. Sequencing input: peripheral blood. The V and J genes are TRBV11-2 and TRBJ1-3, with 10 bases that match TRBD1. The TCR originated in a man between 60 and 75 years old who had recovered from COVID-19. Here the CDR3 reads CASSSGQGDGNTIYF. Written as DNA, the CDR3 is TGTGCCAGCAGCTCCGGACAGGGGGATGGAAACACCATATATTTT.